What follows are 29 T cell receptor beta chains derived from one specimen sequenced in a study of cytomegalovirus exposure and HLA in healthy donors. PCR used 60 Vbeta primers and 13 Jbeta primers. The repertoire was sequenced with immunoSEQ multiplex PCR; TCRdb's copy has only in-frame clones and lacks some. In the table there are some 160,000 clones, approximately 78% of which are singletons. The sample was PBMCs. These receptors were obtained from a male donor in good health and CMV-seropositive.

The V call is TRBV27, the J call TRBJ2-2; D not resolved. Germline V gene data show CDR1 as MNHEY and CDR2 as SMNVEV (reference sequence). The length of the CDR3 is 13 residues. V was clipped by 7 bases and J by 6 bases, with 12 bases between them. The CDR3 sequence is CASTPAASGELFF. The CDR3 nucleotides read TGTGCCAGCACCCCGGCGGCCTCCGGGGAGCTGTTTTTT.

This chain links TRBV4-3 with TRBJ1-2; unclear D gene. This CDR3 region has 15 residues. From germline, CDR1 is LGHNA and CDR2 YSLEER. Trimming cost V 0 bases and J 3 bases, with 11 bases left between them. As DNA, the CDR3 is TGCGCCAGCAGCCAAGACGCCAGGCGTGACTATGGCTACACCTTC. The encoded protein is CASSQDARRDYGYTF.

This clone was seen once. This chain links TRBV27 with TRBJ1-1; 7 nucleotides align to TRBD1. The CDR3 is 16 amino acids. After removal of 5 bases from V and 0 bases from J, the junction contained 9 bases not matched to a gene. Germline loops: CDR1 MNHEY, CDR2 SMNVEV (reference sequence). As DNA, the CDR3 is TGTGCCAGCAGTCCACACACAGGGGCCTTGAACACTGAAGCTTTCTTT. It yields the protein CASSPHTGALNTEAFF.

For this clone: This sample also contains other DNA sequences that code for the same CDR3. The rearrangement joins TRBV27 to TRBJ2-1; D might be TRBD2 (6 bases). Between the trimmed V and J ends, which lost 1 base and 8 bases, there was a span of 12 bases. CDR1 and CDR2 from the germline V gene are MNHEY and SMNVEV (reference sequence). This CDR3 is 14 amino acids long. The chain's CDR3 is CASSLLVGEDEQFF. The CDR3 DNA follows: TGTGCCAGCAGTTTATTGGTGGGGGAGGATGAGCAGTTCTTC.

The count of this clone is one. This chain connects TRBV9 to TRBJ2-2, with TRBD2 identical over 10 bases. The CDR3 has 18 amino acids. Germline assignment: CDR1 SGDLS and CDR2 YYNGEE. V was pared by 0 bases and J by 4 bases, with 9 bases of the junction left unmatched. CDR3 sequence: CASSVVPAGGPSTGELFF. The CDR3 nucleotides are TGTGCCAGCAGCGTAGTCCCAGCGGGAGGGCCTAGCACCGGGGAGCTGTTTTTT.

V is TRBV5-1 and J is TRBJ1-6; a weak D match, TRBD1 (6 bases). V shed 7 bases and J shed 8 bases, with 16 bases lying between them. This CDR3 contains 14 residues. Germline V CDR1 and CDR2: SGHRS, YFSETQ. The CDR3 sequence: CASRPRTVDSPLHF. CDR3 sequence (DNA): TGCGCCAGCCGGCCTAGGACAGTCGATTCACCCCTCCACTTT.

The chain employs TRBV5-4 and TRBJ2-7; weak D call: TRBD2 (7 bases). This CDR3 has 15 residues. V was pared by 3 bases and J by 2 bases, with 15 bases between. The V gene's germline CDR1 is SGHNT and CDR2 YYREEE (reference sequence). CDR3 sequence: CASSSRDGGPYEQYF. CDR3 DNA: TGTGCCAGCAGCTCACGCGACGGGGGGCCCTACGAGCAGTACTTC.

The V and J genes are TRBV5-1 and TRBJ2-1; 10 bases agree with TRBD2. V lost 0 bases and J lost 2; bases outside the gene matches: 5. Germline V gene lookup returns CDR1 SGHRS and CDR2 YFSETQ. The length of the CDR3 is 17 residues. The CDR3 spells CASSLVTSGDPYNEQFF. The DNA for the CDR3 is TGCGCCAGCAGCTTGGTAACTAGCGGGGACCCCTACAATGAGCAGTTCTTC.

The DNA for the CDR3 is TGTGCCAGCAGATACCCGGGGCGGGAGGCCTACGAGCAGTACTTC. This translates into CASRYPGREAYEQYF. This chain uses TRBV28 with TRBJ2-7; 8 bases align to TRBD2. With 6 bases clipped from V and 2 bases from J, the junction kept 9 bases outside the gene matches. CDR3 length: 15 amino acids. Germline V lookup: CDR1 MDHEN, CDR2 SYDVKM.

The table lists this clone with a few counts. The rearrangement links TRBV6-6 to TRBJ2-1, with unresolved D. This CDR3 comprises 14 residues. Trimming stripped 11 bases from V and 9 bases from J, with 23 bases between. Germline V CDR1 and CDR2: MNHNY, SVGAGI (reference sequence). CDR3 DNA: TGTGCCGGAAGTCCAACCTTCGGCAGAGGTGAGCAGTTCTTC. Translation gives CAGSPTFGRGEQFF.

This clone is a singleton in its sample. V is TRBV28 and J is TRBJ2-2; 7 bases are a match to TRBD1. CDR1 is MDHEN and CDR2 is SYDVKM in the germline V gene. CDR3 length: 16 amino acids. V was pared by 5 bases and J by 0 bases, with 6 bases of the junction left unmatched. The CDR3 DNA reads as TGTGCCAGCAGTCCGTTCGGGACAGCGAACACCGGGGAGCTGTTTTTT. It specifies CASSPFGTANTGELFF.

The rearrangement links TRBV5-1 to TRBJ1-6; 7 bases line up with TRBD1. With V trimmed by 2 bases and J by 5 bases, 4 bases remained unmatched. Germline lookup yields CDR1 SGHRS and CDR2 YFSETQ. There are 15 residues in the CDR3. CDR3 amino acids: CASSFLGGHNSPLHF. For the CDR3, the DNA is TGCGCCAGCAGCTTCTTAGGGGGCCATAATTCACCCCTCCACTTT.

The rearrangement links TRBV7-8 to TRBJ2-3; weak D call: TRBD2 (6 bases). Germline loops: CDR1 SGHVS, CDR2 FQNEAQ. This CDR3 has 15 residues. V was shortened by 5 bases and J by 0 bases, with 12 bases between the two germline ends. CDR3 protein: CASSPREVSTDTQYF. CDR3 nucleotides: TGTGCCAGCAGCCCGAGGGAGGTGAGCACAGATACGCAGTATTTT. Together with reference TRBV7-8 and TRBJ2-3, the CDR3 gives the full variable domain: GAGVSQSPRYKVAKRGQDVALRCDPISGHVSLFWYQQALGQGPEFLTYFQNEAQLDKSGLPSDRFFAERPEGSVSTLKIQRTQQEDSAVYLCASSPREVSTDTQYFGPGTRLTVL.

The chain couples TRBV5-1 to TRBJ2-7, with 14 bases that match TRBD2. CDR3 length equals 18 residues. Unmatched junction bases numbered 9, after V lost 0 bases and J lost 4 bases. Germline V CDR1 and CDR2: SGHRS, YFSETQ. In DNA, the CDR3 is TGCGCCAGCAGCTTGGAGACTAGCGGGGGGGGACGTGGTTACGAGCAGTACTTC. Its translation is CASSLETSGGGRGYEQYF.

The rearrangement joins TRBV5-4 to TRBJ1-1, with D perhaps matching TRBD1 (6 bases). Germline V gene lookup returns CDR1 SGHNT and CDR2 YYREEE (reference sequence). The CDR3 loop spans 14 amino acids. V was clipped by 4 bases and J by 5 bases, with 15 bases between them. In nucleotides, the CDR3 is TGTGCCAGCAGCACGGGACAAGGACGAACTGAAGCTTTCTTT. Protein sequence: CASSTGQGRTEAFF.

The chain is built from TRBV7-9 and TRBJ1-1, with TRBD1 matching 9 bases. CDR1 is SEHNR and CDR2 is FQNEAQ in the germline V gene (reference sequence). The J segment lost 1 base and the V segment lost 4 bases, leaving 1 base of the junction unmatched. This CDR3 contains 14 residues. CDR3 in DNA: TGTGCCAGCAGCTCGGGACAGGGGAACACTGAAGCTTTCTTT. Its translation: CASSSGQGNTEAFF.

This rearrangement joins TRBV30 to TRBJ2-7, with D possibly TRBD1 on 5 matching bases. V dropped 3 bases and J dropped 0 bases, with 15 bases sitting between them. The V gene's germline CDR1 is GTSNPN and CDR2 SVGIG (reference sequence). The CDR3 spans 15 residues. The DNA of the CDR3 is TGTGCCTGGAGCCTGGGAACAGGCCGCTCCTACGAGCAGTACTTC. It specifies CAWSLGTGRSYEQYF.

This clone came up once. The rearrangement joins TRBV7-6 to TRBJ1-1; possibly TRBD1 for D (5 bases). The germline V and J ends were trimmed by 2 bases and 0 bases, with 22 bases remaining between them. Germline CDR1 and CDR2: SGHVS and FNYEAQ. This CDR3 is 19 amino acids long. The CDR3 here is CASSLLTPGKMVLNTEAFF. CDR3 DNA: TGTGCCAGCAGCTTACTAACTCCAGGGAAAATGGTGTTGAACACTGAAGCTTTCTTT.

The chain employs TRBV13 and TRBJ2-3, with D hard to call. Per germline, CDR1 PRHDT and CDR2 FYEKMQ (reference sequence). This CDR3 is built from 11 residues. Trimming removed 5 bases from V and 7 bases from J, with 7 bases in between. As DNA, the CDR3 is TGTGCCAGCAGCGAAACTAATACGCAGTATTTT. Its translation: CASSETNTQYF.

The chain recombines TRBV19 with TRBJ2-7; weak D call: TRBD1 (6 bases). Trimming left V 7 bases short and J 0 bases short, with 13 bases between. Germline V gene data show CDR1 as LNHDA and CDR2 as SQIVND (reference sequence). CDR3 length equals 14 residues. The CDR3 sequence: CASTHRASSYEQYF. The CDR3, as DNA: TGTGCCAGTACCCACAGGGCGTCCTCCTACGAGCAGTACTTC.

This clone has just one count. The chain carries TRBV5-1 and TRBJ1-6, with a possible D match to TRBD1 (6 bases). The CDR3 extends over 15 amino acids. Germline lookup yields CDR1 SGHRS and CDR2 YFSETQ. V dropped 3 bases and J dropped 7 bases, with 14 bases sitting between them. The CDR3 DNA reads TGCGCCAGCAGCTCGGGAGAGGGGGGGAATTCACCCCTCCACTTT. It encodes CASSSGEGGNSPLHF. The variable domain in full, completed from reference TRBV5-1 and TRBJ1-6, reads KAGVTQTPRYLIKTRGQQVTLSCSPISGHRSVSWYQQTPGQGLQFLFEYFSETQRNKGNFPGRFSGRQFSNSRSEMNVSTLELGDSALYLCASSSGEGGNSPLHFGNGTRLTVT.

The J gene is TRBJ1-1, the V gene TRBV5-4; D perhaps matches TRBD1 (6 bases). Germline V gene lookup returns CDR1 SGHNT and CDR2 YYREEE (reference sequence). The ends were cut back, 2 bases at V and 1 base at J, with 6 bases in the middle. CDR3 length equals 13 residues. CDR3 residues: CASSLQGNTEAFF. CDR3 nucleotide sequence: TGTGCCAGCAGCTTACAGGGGAACACTGAAGCTTTCTTT.

V is TRBV6-6 and J is TRBJ1-1; D not resolved. Trimming left V 4 bases short and J 0 bases short, with 9 bases between. Germline V gene sequence: CDR1 MNHNY, CDR2 SVGAGI (reference sequence). The CDR3 is made up of 14 amino acids. The CDR3, as DNA: TGTGCCAGCAGTTCGCGAGCCTTGAACACTGAAGCTTTCTTT. This codes for CASSSRALNTEAFF.

The gene calls are TRBV7-2 and TRBJ2-3; no clear D. Trimming left V 5 bases short and J 6 bases short, with 9 bases between. The germline V gene encodes CDR1 SGHTA and CDR2 FQGNSA. The CDR3 loop spans 12 amino acids. The CDR3 region is CASSPSRDTQYF. The CDR3 DNA sequence: TGTGCCAGCAGCCCCTCGAGGGATACGCAGTATTTT.

This clone turned up a few times. The chain joins TRBV28 to TRBJ2-3, with D maybe TRBD1 (6 bases). Germline CDR1 reads MDHEN; CDR2 reads SYDVKM. Between the trimmed V and J ends, which lost 5 bases and 0 bases, there was a span of 18 bases. CDR3 length: 17 amino acids. CDR3 amino acids: CASSPIRQASSTDTQYF. CDR3 coding DNA: TGTGCCAGCAGTCCCATCCGACAGGCTAGCAGCACAGATACGCAGTATTTT. Based on the CDR3 plus reference TRBV28 and TRBJ2-3, the full variable domain is DVKVTQSSRYLVKRTGEKVFLECVQDMDHENMFWYRQDPGLGLRLIYFSYDVKMKEKGDIPEGYSVSREKKERFSLILESASTNQTSMYLCASSPIRQASSTDTQYFGPGTRLTVL.

In regard to this clone: Other DNA sequences in the same sample also yield this CDR3. The chain employs TRBV27 and TRBJ2-7; TRBD1 matches at 7 bases. Germline CDR1 MNHEY, CDR2 SMNVEV (reference sequence). The CDR3 extends over 14 amino acids. The trim removed 3 bases at V and 2 bases at J, leaving 4 bases unmatched. The chain's CDR3 is CASSFGTEAYEQYF. The DNA for the CDR3 is TGTGCCAGCAGTTTCGGGACAGAGGCCTACGAGCAGTACTTC.

With regard to this clone: The sample has other DNA sequences that encode this CDR3 too. The J gene is TRBJ1-5, the V gene TRBV5-1; 9 positions match TRBD1. Germline V gene sequence: CDR1 SGHRS, CDR2 YFSETQ. This CDR3 has 14 amino acids. V shed 0 bases and J 7 bases; nucleotides not matched to a gene: 2. The CDR3 region is CASSLGQGGQPQHF. CDR3 nucleotides: TGCGCCAGCAGCTTGGGACAGGGGGGCCAGCCCCAGCATTTT.

This chain links TRBV9 with TRBJ2-1, with 8 bases fitting TRBD1. V lost 0 bases and J lost 8; bases outside the gene matches: 7. Germline CDR1 is SGDLS and CDR2 is YYNGEE. The CDR3 runs to 15 residues. The CDR3 DNA reads TGTGCCAGCAGCGTAGGGGCAGGGGGCGCGGATGAGCAGTTCTTC. This codes for CASSVGAGGADEQFF.

This chain links TRBV12-5 with TRBJ1-1; the D gene is possibly TRBD1 (5 bases). Trimming shortened V by 6 bases and J by 2 bases, and 13 bases separated the two germline ends. Looked up from germline, CDR1 is LGHNT and CDR2 is FRNRAP. CDR3 length equals 14 residues. CDR3 protein: CASGPGGFNTEAFF. The CDR3 region has the DNA TGTGCTAGTGGCCCTGGGGGGTTCAACACTGAAGCTTTCTTT.